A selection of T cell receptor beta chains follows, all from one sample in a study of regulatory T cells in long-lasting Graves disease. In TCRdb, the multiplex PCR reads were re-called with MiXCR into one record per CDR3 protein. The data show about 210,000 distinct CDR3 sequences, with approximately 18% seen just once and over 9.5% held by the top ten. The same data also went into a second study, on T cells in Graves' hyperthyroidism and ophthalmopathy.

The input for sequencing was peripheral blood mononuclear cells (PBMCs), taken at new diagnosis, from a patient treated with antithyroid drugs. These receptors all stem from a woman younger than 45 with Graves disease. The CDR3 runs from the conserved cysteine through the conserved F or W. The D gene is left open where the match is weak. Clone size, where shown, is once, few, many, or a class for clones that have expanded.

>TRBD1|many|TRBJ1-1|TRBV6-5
TGTGCCAGCAGTTATCCCGGACAGGGGGACACTGAAGCTTTCTTT
CASSYPGQGDTEAFF
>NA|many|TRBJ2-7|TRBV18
TGTGCCAGCTCTCCGGGGGAACTCGAGCAGTACTTC
CASSPGELEQYF
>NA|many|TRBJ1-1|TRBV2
TGTGCCAGCAGTGATCAGGGACAAGACACTGAAGCTTTCTTT
CASSDQGQDTEAFF
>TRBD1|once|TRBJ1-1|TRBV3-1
TGTGCCAGCAGCCCGGTCCCGGGACAGGGAGCAAACGAAGCTTTCTTT
CASSPVPGQGANEAFF
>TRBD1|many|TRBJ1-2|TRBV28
TGTGCCAGCAGTTTTGGACAGGGTAAAGGCTACACCTTC
CASSFGQGKGYTF
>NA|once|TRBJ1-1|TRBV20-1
TGCAGTGCTAGATCCCGGGACGGGCGTGGATTGAACACTGAAGCTTTCTTT
CSARSRDGRGLNTEAFF
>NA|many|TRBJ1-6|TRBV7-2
TGTGCCAGCAGCAACCCGACTAATTCACCCCTCCACTTT
CASSNPTNSPLHF
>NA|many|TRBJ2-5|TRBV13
TGTGCCAGCAGCTATAGGACAGACCAAGAGACCCAGTACTTC
CASSYRTDQETQYF
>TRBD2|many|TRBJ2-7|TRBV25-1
TGTGCCAGCAGTGGACTAGCTTGGCAGTACTTC
CASSGLAWQYF
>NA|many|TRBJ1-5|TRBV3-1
TGTGCCAGCAGCCAAGATCCGGGGGGAGGCTATAGCAATCAGCCCCAGCATTTT
CASSQDPGGGYSNQPQHF
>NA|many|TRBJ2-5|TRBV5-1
TGCGCCAGCAGCTTGGCCATGGGGGGTATTAACCAAGAGACCCAGTACTTC
CASSLAMGGINQETQYF
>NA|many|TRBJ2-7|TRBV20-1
TGCAGTGCTAGGGAGGGCACCAGCTACGAGCAGTACTTC
CSAREGTSYEQYF
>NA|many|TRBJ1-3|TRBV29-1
TGCAGCGTTGAAGTGTCCGGGGCAGGAAACACCATATATTTT
CSVEVSGAGNTIYF
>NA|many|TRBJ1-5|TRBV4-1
TGCGCCAGCAGCCAAGTGCATTCCAGGGAAAGCAATCAGCCCCAGCATTTT
CASSQVHSRESNQPQHF
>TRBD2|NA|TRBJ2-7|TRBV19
TGTGCCAGTAGTATAACTAGCGGCAATTACGAGCAGTACTTC
CASSITSGNYEQYF
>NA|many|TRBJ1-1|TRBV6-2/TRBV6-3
TGTGCCAGCAGTTACCCGCCTCCTGAAGCTTTCTTT
CASSYPPPEAFF
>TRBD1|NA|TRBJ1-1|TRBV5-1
TGCGCCAGCAGCAACCGACAGGGGGACACTGAAGCTTTCTTT
CASSNRQGDTEAFF
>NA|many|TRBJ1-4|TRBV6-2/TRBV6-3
TGTGCCAGCAGTTACGGGGCAGGGGCCGGTGAAAAACTGTTTTTT
CASSYGAGAGEKLFF
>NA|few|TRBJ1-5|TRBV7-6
TGTGCCAGCAGCTTAGCGGCGGATCAGCCCCAGCATTTT
CASSLAADQPQHF
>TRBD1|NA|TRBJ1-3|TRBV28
TGTGCCAGCAGTTCACAGGGGTCGGATGGAAACACCATATATTTT
CASSSQGSDGNTIYF
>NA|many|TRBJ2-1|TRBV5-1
TGCGCCAGCAGCCCAGGGTTAGTCCATGAGCAGTTCTTC
CASSPGLVHEQFF
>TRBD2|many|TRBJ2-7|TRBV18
TGTGCCAGCTCCCCAGGACTAGCACAGGCCTACGAGCAGTACTTC
CASSPGLAQAYEQYF
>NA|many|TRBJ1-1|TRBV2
TGTGCCAGCGGCCTTATGGCAGGCCCCACTGAAGCTTTCTTT
CASGLMAGPTEAFF
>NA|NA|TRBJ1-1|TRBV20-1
TGCAGTGCTAGAGAACCGGGGAGGACTGAAGCTTTCTTT
CSAREPGRTEAFF